This is a list of T cell receptor beta chains from one sample in a study of blood T cell repertoires in COVID-19. The repertoire was sequenced with immunoSEQ multiplex PCR; TCRdb's copy has only in-frame clones and lacks some. Altogether 200,000 to 250,000 clones are present, 82% being singletons, with the ten largest covering about 3.3%. Specimen: PBMCs or T cells enriched from blood (not recorded which). All receptors derive from a woman aged 55-69 years who had recovered from COVID-19. The CDR3 runs from the conserved cysteine through the conserved F or W. Fields, in order: clone size, J gene, V gene, D gene, CDR3 protein, CDR3 DNA. The D gene is left open where the match is weak. The size field is filled for only some rows; it gives once, few, many or a size class.

abundance: .; j_gene: TRBJ1-1; v_gene: TRBV7-9; d_gene: .; CDR3aa: CASSHDRPNTEAFF; CDR3nt: TGTGCCAGCAGCCACGACAGGCCAAACACTGAAGCTTTCTTT
abundance: .; j_gene: TRBJ1-1; v_gene: TRBV25-1; d_gene: TRBD1; CDR3aa: CASIGQGAFGTTEAFF; CDR3nt: TGTGCCAGCATTGGACAGGGGGCGTTCGGGACCACTGAAGCTTTCTTT
abundance: .; j_gene: TRBJ2-7; v_gene: TRBV25-1; d_gene: TRBD2; CDR3aa: CASSESGLAGEHTYEQYF; CDR3nt: TGTGCCAGCAGTGAATCCGGACTAGCGGGGGAGCACACCTACGAGCAGTACTTC
abundance: .; j_gene: TRBJ2-5; v_gene: TRBV14; d_gene: TRBD2; CDR3aa: CASSQDWGGQETQYF; CDR3nt: TGTGCCAGCAGCCAGGACTGGGGGGGACAAGAGACCCAGTACTTC
abundance: .; j_gene: TRBJ2-3; v_gene: TRBV19; d_gene: TRBD2; CDR3aa: CASSIRLAGGLTDTQYF; CDR3nt: TGTGCCAGTAGTATTCGACTAGCGGGGGGCCTCACAGATACGCAGTATTTT
abundance: .; j_gene: TRBJ2-1; v_gene: TRBV30; d_gene: .; CDR3aa: CAWSVKSGGQFF; CDR3nt: TGTGCCTGGAGTGTAAAGTCCGGTGGGCAGTTCTTC
abundance: .; j_gene: TRBJ2-7; v_gene: TRBV27; d_gene: .; CDR3aa: CASRDTGNEQYF; CDR3nt: TGTGCCAGCAGGGACACAGGCAACGAGCAGTACTTC
abundance: many; j_gene: TRBJ2-2; v_gene: TRBV7-2; d_gene: .; CDR3aa: CASSNHWGVGDTGELFF; CDR3nt: TGTGCCAGCAGCAACCACTGGGGGGTAGGAGACACCGGGGAGCTGTTTTTT
abundance: .; j_gene: TRBJ1-3; v_gene: TRBV5-6; d_gene: .; CDR3aa: CASSFVSGRGNTIYF; CDR3nt: TGTGCCAGCAGCTTCGTATCAGGGAGGGGAAACACCATATATTTT
abundance: .; j_gene: TRBJ2-1; v_gene: TRBV27; d_gene: .; CDR3aa: CASYRSGLGNEQFF; CDR3nt: TGTGCCAGCTACAGAAGCGGGTTAGGGAATGAGCAGTTCTTC
abundance: .; j_gene: TRBJ2-2; v_gene: TRBV18; d_gene: TRBD2; CDR3aa: CASSPIVSGSTHGELFF; CDR3nt: TGTGCCAGCTCACCCATTGTTAGCGGGAGCACCCACGGGGAGCTGTTTTTT
abundance: .; j_gene: TRBJ2-7; v_gene: TRBV10-3; d_gene: .; CDR3aa: CAIRGGQYSYEQYF; CDR3nt: TGTGCCATCAGGGGAGGACAATACTCCTACGAGCAGTACTTC
abundance: .; j_gene: TRBJ2-1; v_gene: TRBV11-3; d_gene: .; CDR3aa: CASSLDLTYNEQFF; CDR3nt: TGTGCCAGCAGCTTAGACTTAACCTACAATGAGCAGTTCTTC
abundance: .; j_gene: TRBJ1-5; v_gene: TRBV29-1; d_gene: TRBD1; CDR3aa: CSVLSTGGNQPQHF; CDR3nt: TGCAGCGTTTTGTCAACAGGGGGCAATCAGCCCCAGCATTTT
abundance: .; j_gene: TRBJ1-1; v_gene: TRBV18; d_gene: .; CDR3aa: CASSPGKGVNTEAFF; CDR3nt: TGTGCCAGCTCACCAGGGAAAGGGGTGAACACTGAAGCTTTCTTT
abundance: .; j_gene: TRBJ1-2; v_gene: TRBV11-2; d_gene: .; CDR3aa: CASSSLTGPTQYGYTF; CDR3nt: TGTGCCAGCAGCTCTCTGACAGGTCCCACTCAATATGGCTACACCTTC
abundance: .; j_gene: TRBJ2-2; v_gene: TRBV13; d_gene: .; CDR3aa: CASSLGLSANTGELFF; CDR3nt: TGTGCCAGCAGCTTAGGCCTCTCCGCGAACACCGGGGAGCTGTTTTTT
abundance: .; j_gene: TRBJ1-4; v_gene: TRBV5-1; d_gene: .; CDR3aa: CASSFGIQSEKLFF; CDR3nt: TGCGCCAGCAGCTTTGGCATACAGAGTGAAAAACTGTTTTTT
abundance: few; j_gene: TRBJ2-1; v_gene: TRBV10-3; d_gene: TRBD1; CDR3aa: CAISQDRKSNEQFF; CDR3nt: TGTGCCATCAGTCAGGACAGGAAGAGCAATGAGCAGTTCTTC
abundance: .; j_gene: TRBJ1-2; v_gene: TRBV3-1/TRBV3-2; d_gene: .; CDR3aa: CASSQEPVHGYTF; CDR3nt: TGTGCCAGCAGCCAAGAGCCAGTCCATGGCTACACCTTC
abundance: once; j_gene: TRBJ1-2; v_gene: TRBV4-2; d_gene: .; CDR3aa: CASSQDLAGSGYTF; CDR3nt: TGTGCCAGCAGCCAAGATCTCGCAGGGTCTGGCTACACCTTC
abundance: .; j_gene: TRBJ1-3; v_gene: TRBV6-5; d_gene: .; CDR3aa: CASTRGAFSGNTIYF; CDR3nt: TGTGCCAGCACCCGTGGGGCTTTTTCTGGAAACACCATATATTTT
abundance: .; j_gene: TRBJ1-6; v_gene: TRBV18; d_gene: .; CDR3aa: CASSPLTGNNSPLHF; CDR3nt: TGTGCCAGCTCACCACTGACGGGGAATAATTCACCCCTCCACTTT
abundance: .; j_gene: TRBJ1-1; v_gene: TRBV12-3/TRBV12-4; d_gene: .; CDR3aa: CASRGVMDTEAFF; CDR3nt: TGTGCCTCTCGGGGGGTTATGGACACTGAAGCTTTCTTT